The next 11 T cell receptor beta chains were all read from a single sample in a study of blood T cell repertoires in COVID-19. Assay: immunoSEQ multiplex PCR; the TCRdb copy retains only in-frame clones and omits some. The data show approximately 250,000 clones, around 89% seen once. The sequencing sample was made of PBMCs or T cells enriched from blood (not recorded which). These receptors were collected from a woman aged 25 to 39 who had recovered from COVID-19.

The chain has TRBV6-1 and TRBJ2-7; maybe TRBD1 (6 bases). The CDR3 spans 13 residues. Germline V gives CDR1 MNHNS, CDR2 SASEGT. Trimming took 3 bases from V and 10 from J, leaving 16 bases between them. The CDR3 DNA sequence: TGTGCCAGCAGTGATCAGACTGGGGGCGTTCAGTACTTC. This sequence encodes CASSDQTGGVQYF.

This clone showed up many times. The rearrangement joins TRBV21-1 to TRBJ2-7; the D call TRBD2 from the table was never checked on the DNA. TRBV21-1 is tagged as a pseudogene. The CDR3 contains 13 residues. The CDR3 sequence: CASSAHYRHEQYF. In DNA, the CDR3 is TGTGCCAGCAGCGCCCACTACCGTCACGAGCAGTACTTC.

This sequence joins TRBV6-5 and TRBJ2-1; D is undetermined. V gave up 10 bases and J gave up 8 bases, with 12 bases separating them. The CDR3 extends over 11 amino acids. Per germline, CDR1 MNHEY and CDR2 SVGAGI. The CDR3 sequence is CATLDTDEQFF. DNA for the CDR3: TGTGCCACCCTCGACACCGATGAGCAGTTCTTC.

V and J are TRBV28 and TRBJ1-3; D is uncertain. V was pared by 3 bases and J by 0 bases, with 9 bases between. CDR3 size: 15 residues. The germline V gene has CDR1 MDHEN and CDR2 SYDVKM. In DNA, the CDR3 is TGTGCCAGCAGTTTGAGTCCTTACTCTGGAAACACCATATATTTT. Translating it yields CASSLSPYSGNTIYF.

The chain has TRBV9 and TRBJ1-4; 9 bases are a match to TRBD1. The J segment lost 5 bases and the V segment lost 0 bases, leaving 5 bases of the junction unmatched. Germline lookup yields CDR1 SGDLS and CDR2 YYNGEE. The CDR3 totals 16 residues. DNA of the CDR3: TGTGCCAGCAGCGTAGGGACAGGGGCGCAGAATGAAAAACTGTTTTTT. Translating gives CASSVGTGAQNEKLFF.

This clone was detected a few times. The chain recombines TRBV18 with TRBJ1-1; TRBD1 matches at 8 bases. The CDR3 has 16 amino acids. Trimming cost V 5 bases and J 5 bases; bases outside gene matches: 13. Germline V gives CDR1 KGHSH, CDR2 LQKENI. For the CDR3, the DNA is TGTGCCAGCTCATTTTTGACAGGGGCTATGGAAACTGAAGCTTTCTTT. Translating it yields CASSFLTGAMETEAFF.

This clone was counted between two and nine times. J is TRBJ1-2 and V is TRBV3-1 (or the pseudogene TRBV3-2), with no clear D. V was shortened by 4 bases and J by 3 bases, with 9 bases between the two germline ends. The CDR3 covers 13 residues. The germline V gene has CDR1 LGHDT and CDR2 YNNKEL (reference sequence). The CDR3 nucleotides read TGTGCCAGCAGCCTAGCAACCGACTATGGCTACACCTTC. It translates to CASSLATDYGYTF.

This clone has only a few counts. V usage is TRBV7-8 and J usage is TRBJ1-1; no definite D call. Trimming removed 5 bases at V and 1 base at J, with 11 bases between. The CDR3 totals 14 residues. Germline CDR1 reads SGHVS; CDR2 reads FQNEAQ. The CDR3 DNA is TGTGCCAGCAGCACAAACATTAAGAACACTGAAGCTTTCTTT. It translates to CASSTNIKNTEAFF.

V is TRBV2 and J is TRBJ1-2, with unresolved D. Germline V gene lookup returns CDR1 SNHLY and CDR2 FYNNEI. V lost 5 bases to trimming and J lost 4 bases, with 5 bases between them. This CDR3 contains 11 residues. The CDR3 spells CASSPGYGYTF. The CDR3 DNA follows: TGTGCCAGCAGTCCAGGCTATGGCTACACCTTC.

CDR3: CASSQVGLVNFETQYF. The CDR3 DNA reads as TGTGCCAGCAGCCAAGTAGGACTAGTGAATTTCGAGACCCAGTACTTC. The chain carries TRBV3-1 (or the pseudogene TRBV3-2) and TRBJ2-5; 7 nucleotides align to TRBD2. The germline V gene encodes CDR1 LGHDT and CDR2 YNNKEL (reference sequence). This CDR3 has 16 amino acids. Trimming removed 1 base from V and 5 bases from J; junction bases left unmatched: 10.

The chain uses TRBV7-3 and TRBJ1-2; 8 bases are shared with TRBD1. The length of the CDR3 is 16 residues. V shed 5 bases, J shed 3 bases, and the junction held 11 bases outside the gene matches. CDR1 is SGHTA, CDR2 FQGTGA, per germline. The CDR3 nucleotides read TGTGCCAGCAGCCCTGACCGGGACAGGAGCTACTATGGCTACACCTTC. Translating it yields CASSPDRDRSYYGYTF.